A selection of T cell receptor beta chains follows, all from one sample in a study of shared clonotypes between healthy human individuals. The table came from immunoSEQ multiplex PCR; TCRdb's copy has only in-frame clones and leaves some out. This sample carries over 2 million clones, roughly 92% of them seen once, and the ten largest clones take approximately 0.41%. The sequencing sample was made of naive CD4+ T cells from PBMCs. These receptor sequences come from a man aged 18-30 years in good health. Some clones in this sample may be carry-over from other donors' samples. Each CDR3 is given with its conserved first and last residue. D genes are given only for firm matches. Clone size, where shown, is once, few, many, or a class for clones that have expanded.

size,V,D,J,CDR3,DNA
-,TRBV6-6,TRBD2,TRBJ2-7,CASSAGTSATYEQYF,TGTGCCAGCAGCGCGGGGACTAGCGCAACCTACGAGCAGTACTTC
-,TRBV5-1,-,TRBJ2-6,CATAEGSGANVLTF,TGCGCCACAGCGGAGGGATCTGGGGCCAACGTCCTGACTTTC
-,TRBV7-2,-,TRBJ2-1,CASSLGVSVGDEQFF,TGTGCCAGCAGCTTAGGGGTGTCGGTTGGGGATGAGCAGTTCTTC
-,TRBV5-4,TRBD2,TRBJ2-2,CASSSSPLAGGSGELFF,TGTGCCAGCAGCTCTTCCCCACTAGCGGGAGGATCCGGGGAGCTGTTTTTT
-,TRBV28,TRBD2,TRBJ2-7,CASSDRVSGRSYEQYF,TGTGCCAGCAGTGACCGAGTTAGCGGGAGGTCCTACGAGCAGTACTTC
-,TRBV28,-,TRBJ1-1,CASSSPDTKGTEAFF,TGTGCCAGCAGTTCGCCCGACACGAAGGGGACTGAAGCTTTCTTT
-,TRBV7-9,-,TRBJ1-4,CAIVGVQATNEKLFF,TGTGCCATCGTAGGGGTTCAGGCAACTAATGAAAAACTGTTTTTT
-,TRBV5-1,-,TRBJ1-5,CASRGGSDGNQPQHF,TGCGCCAGCAGAGGGGGGTCAGACGGCAATCAGCCCCAGCATTTT
-,TRBV6-6,-,TRBJ1-2,CASRDTGRTIYGYTF,TGTGCCAGCAGAGACACGGGACGGACGATCTATGGCTACACCTTC
once,TRBV5-1,-,TRBJ2-7,CASSWGTGRIYEQYF,TGCGCCAGCAGCTGGGGCACAGGGAGGATCTACGAGCAGTACTTC
-,TRBV11-2,-,TRBJ2-1,CASSAKGRGDPHREQFF,TGTGCCAGCAGCGCGAAAGGTCGCGGGGACCCTCACCGGGAGCAGTTCTTC
-,TRBV27,-,TRBJ1-5,CASSFHGGASQPQHF,TGTGCCAGCAGTTTTCACGGGGGCGCGAGTCAGCCCCAGCATTTT
-,TRBV6-1,TRBD1,TRBJ2-2,CASSGGQGWTGELFF,TGTGCCAGCAGTGGTGGACAGGGGTGGACCGGGGAGCTGTTTTTT
-,TRBV27,TRBD1,TRBJ2-1,CASSPTGRRNNEQFF,TGTGCCAGCAGTCCGACAGGGAGAAGGAACAATGAGCAGTTCTTC
-,TRBV6-6,TRBD2,TRBJ2-5,CASSRLAGTVAETQYF,TGTGCCAGCAGTCGGCTAGCGGGGACGGTTGCGGAGACCCAGTACTTC
-,TRBV14,TRBD2,TRBJ2-7,CASSQHGTIPYEQYF,TGTGCCAGCAGCCAGCACGGGACTATACCGTACGAGCAGTACTTC
-,TRBV7-2,-,TRBJ1-1,CASNLNVRGTEAFF,TGTGCCAGCAACCTGAACGTACGGGGTACTGAAGCTTTCTTT
-,TRBV7-9,-,TRBJ2-1,CASSFHYSSYNEQFF,TGTGCCAGCAGCTTTCATTATAGCTCCTACAATGAGCAGTTCTTC
-,TRBV7-3,-,TRBJ2-7,CASSPTRDISHEQYF,TGTGCCAGCAGCCCGACTAGAGATATTAGTCACGAGCAGTACTTC
once,TRBV28,TRBD2,TRBJ2-7,CASSLSNYVGASGLSYEQYF,TGTGCCAGCAGTTTATCTAATTATGTCGGTGCTAGCGGGCTCTCCTACGAGCAGTACTTC
-,TRBV5-1,TRBD1,TRBJ1-4,CASKGQGSNEKLFF,TGCGCCAGCAAAGGACAGGGTTCTAATGAAAAACTGTTTTTT
-,TRBV4-1,TRBD1,TRBJ1-5,CASSQGGQGANQPQHF,TGCGCCAGCAGCCAGGGAGGACAGGGGGCGAATCAGCCCCAGCATTTT
-,TRBV10-3,-,TRBJ1-2,CAISESQLNYGYTF,TGTGCCATCAGTGAGTCGCAGCTTAACTATGGCTACACCTTC
-,TRBV5-1,-,TRBJ1-6,CASSLELGNSPLHF,TGCGCCAGCAGCTTGGAATTGGGGAATTCACCCCTCCACTTT
-,TRBV25-1,TRBD2,TRBJ2-7,CASSPDTSAISYEQYF,TGTGCCAGCAGCCCGGACACTAGCGCGATCTCCTACGAGCAGTACTTC
-,TRBV7-2,TRBD2,TRBJ2-7,CASSPRLASEQYF,TGTGCCAGCAGCCCTCGACTAGCGAGTGAGCAGTACTTC
-,TRBV6-1,TRBD1,TRBJ1-1,CASSVTGGNTEAFF,TGTGCCAGCAGTGTGACAGGGGGGAACACTGAAGCTTTCTTT
-,TRBV10-2,-,TRBJ2-1,CASTASYNEQFF,TGCGCCAGCACCGCAAGTTACAATGAGCAGTTCTTC
-,TRBV5-6,-,TRBJ1-5,CASSSVGRGHQPQHF,TGTGCCAGCAGCTCGGTGGGCAGGGGACATCAGCCCCAGCATTTT
-,TRBV6-5,TRBD1,TRBJ1-2,CASSPWTGYYGYTF,TGTGCCAGCAGTCCCTGGACAGGGTACTATGGCTACACCTTC
-,TRBV27,-,TRBJ1-4,CASRDRRATNEKLFF,TGTGCCAGCAGGGATCGGAGAGCAACTAATGAAAAACTGTTTTTT
-,TRBV19,-,TRBJ1-5,CASSIGLRAYSNQPQHF,TGTGCCAGTAGTATAGGCCTCCGAGCGTATAGCAATCAGCCCCAGCATTTT
-,TRBV5-5,TRBD1,TRBJ1-1,CASSSDRGPTEAFF,TGTGCCAGCAGCTCGGACAGGGGGCCCACTGAAGCTTTCTTT
-,TRBV11-2,-,TRBJ1-4,CASSDGWSNEKLFF,TGTGCCAGCAGCGATGGGTGGTCTAATGAAAAACTGTTTTTT
-,TRBV30,-,TRBJ1-1,CACPRGSLTEAFF,TGTGCCTGCCCTCGTGGGAGCCTCACTGAAGCTTTCTTT
-,TRBV6-5,TRBD1,TRBJ2-7,CASSIGQDALVQYF,TGTGCCAGCAGCATAGGACAGGATGCGTTAGTGCAGTACTTC
once,TRBV2,TRBD2,TRBJ2-7,CASIREAHNEQYF,TGTGCCAGCATTCGGGAGGCCCATAACGAGCAGTACTTC
once,TRBV27,-,TRBJ1-1,CASSSGLTRRDTEAFF,TGTGCCAGCAGTTCGGGACTCACCCGGAGGGACACTGAAGCTTTCTTT
-,TRBV9,-,TRBJ2-2,CASSPWVAGELFF,TGTGCCAGCAGCCCATGGGTGGCCGGGGAGCTGTTTTTT
-,TRBV7-2,TRBD1,TRBJ2-1,CASSSDRGRNEQFF,TGTGCCAGCAGCTCTGACAGGGGGCGGAATGAGCAGTTCTTC
-,TRBV7-2,-,TRBJ1-5,CASSPIGPWRDSNQPQHF,TGTGCCAGCAGCCCTATAGGGCCCTGGAGGGACAGCAATCAGCCCCAGCATTTT